This T cell receptor (beta chain) stems from a study of T cell repertoires in cytomegalovirus infection. At the level of the study: Shared public TCR beta signatures pointed to both CMV infection and a matching HLA type.

About this clonotype: Its matching antigen is unknown.

The CDR3 runs to 13 residues. The germline V gene has CDR1 DFQATT and CDR2 SNEGSKA (reference sequence). The V end was cut by 0 bases, the J end by 7 bases, with 10 bases between. Study-wide results and limits: HLA-C-restricted CMV-specific TCR beta clonotypes were dominant in the ex vivo response.

TCRdb called the reads again in MiXCR, with one record for every CDR3 protein. The table records about 150,000 distinct CDR3 sequences, about a quarter of them present only once. The rearrangement links TRBV20-1 to TRBJ2-1, with D possibly matching TRBD1 (6 bases). The sequence came from a human donor in good health (CMV status not recorded). Some clones in this sample may be carry-over from other donors' samples. The sequenced material came from PBMCs. The chain's CDR3 is CSARDLQGNEQFF. CDR3 in DNA: TGCAGTGCTAGAGATCTACAGGGTAATGAGCAGTTCTTC.